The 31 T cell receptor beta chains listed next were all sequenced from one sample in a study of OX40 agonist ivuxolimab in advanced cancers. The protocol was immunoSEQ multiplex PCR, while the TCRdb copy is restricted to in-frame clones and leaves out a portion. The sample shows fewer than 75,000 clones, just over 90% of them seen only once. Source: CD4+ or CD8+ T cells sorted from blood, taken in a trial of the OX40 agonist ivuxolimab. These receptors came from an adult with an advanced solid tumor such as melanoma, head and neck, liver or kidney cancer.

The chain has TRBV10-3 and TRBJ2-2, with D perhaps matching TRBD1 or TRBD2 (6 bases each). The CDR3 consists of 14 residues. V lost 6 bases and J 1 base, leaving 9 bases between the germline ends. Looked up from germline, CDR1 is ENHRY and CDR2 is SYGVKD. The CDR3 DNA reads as TGTGCCATCAGAAAGGGGGGGAACACCGGGGAGCTGTTTTTT. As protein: CAIRKGGNTGELFF.

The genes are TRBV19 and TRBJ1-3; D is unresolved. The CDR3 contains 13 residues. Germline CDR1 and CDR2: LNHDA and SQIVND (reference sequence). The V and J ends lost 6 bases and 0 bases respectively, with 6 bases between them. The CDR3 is CASRRASGNTIYF. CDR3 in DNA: TGTGCCAGTAGGAGAGCCTCTGGAAACACCATATATTTT.

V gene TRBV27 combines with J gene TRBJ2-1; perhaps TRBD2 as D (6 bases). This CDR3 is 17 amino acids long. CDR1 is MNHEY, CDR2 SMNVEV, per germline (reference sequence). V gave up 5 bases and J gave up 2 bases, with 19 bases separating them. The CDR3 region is CASSLSTRGGAYNEQFF. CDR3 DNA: TGTGCCAGCAGTCTGTCAACGAGGGGCGGGGCCTACAATGAGCAGTTCTTC.

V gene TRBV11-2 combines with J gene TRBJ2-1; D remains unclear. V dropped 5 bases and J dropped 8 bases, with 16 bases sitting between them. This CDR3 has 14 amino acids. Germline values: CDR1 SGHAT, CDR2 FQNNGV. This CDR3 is CASSPLIPGDEQFF. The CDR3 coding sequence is TGTGCCAGCAGCCCGCTTATTCCTGGGGATGAGCAGTTCTTC.

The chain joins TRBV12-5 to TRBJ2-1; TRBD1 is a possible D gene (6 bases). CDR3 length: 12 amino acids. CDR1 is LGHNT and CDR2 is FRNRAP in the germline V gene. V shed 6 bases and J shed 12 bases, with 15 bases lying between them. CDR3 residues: CASGGTSSGQFF. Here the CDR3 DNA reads TGTGCTAGTGGCGGGACATCAAGTGGGCAGTTCTTC.

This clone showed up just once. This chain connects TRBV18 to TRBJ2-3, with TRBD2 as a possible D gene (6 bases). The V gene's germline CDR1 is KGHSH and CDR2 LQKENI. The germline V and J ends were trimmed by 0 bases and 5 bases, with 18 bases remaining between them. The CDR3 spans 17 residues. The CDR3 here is CASSPPGTRSYGDTQYF. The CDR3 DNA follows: TGTGCCAGCTCACCACCGGGGACTCGCTCATATGGAGATACGCAGTATTTT.

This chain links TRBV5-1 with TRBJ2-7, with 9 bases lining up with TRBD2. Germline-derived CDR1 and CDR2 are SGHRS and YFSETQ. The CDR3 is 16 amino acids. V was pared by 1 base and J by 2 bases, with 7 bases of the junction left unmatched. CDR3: CASSLTSGRTAYEQYF. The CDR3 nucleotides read TGCGCCAGCAGCTTGACCAGCGGGAGGACGGCCTACGAGCAGTACTTC.

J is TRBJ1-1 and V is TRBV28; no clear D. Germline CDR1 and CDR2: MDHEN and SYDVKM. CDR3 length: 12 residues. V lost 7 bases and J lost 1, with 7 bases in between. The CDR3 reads CASKTQNTEAFF. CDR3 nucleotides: TGTGCCAGCAAAACCCAGAACACTGAAGCTTTCTTT.

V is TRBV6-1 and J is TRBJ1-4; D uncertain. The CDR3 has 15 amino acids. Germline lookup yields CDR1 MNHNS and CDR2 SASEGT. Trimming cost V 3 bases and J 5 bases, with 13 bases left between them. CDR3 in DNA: TGTGCCAGCAGTGATCAGGACGGGAGGAATGAAAAACTGTTTTTT. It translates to CASSDQDGRNEKLFF.

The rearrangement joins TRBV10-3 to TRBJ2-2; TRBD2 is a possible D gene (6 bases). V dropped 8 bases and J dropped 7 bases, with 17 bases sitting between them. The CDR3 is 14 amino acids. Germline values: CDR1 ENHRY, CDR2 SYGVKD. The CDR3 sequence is CAIALRPEGGELFF. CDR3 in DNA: TGTGCCATCGCCCTAAGGCCGGAGGGCGGGGAGCTGTTTTTT.

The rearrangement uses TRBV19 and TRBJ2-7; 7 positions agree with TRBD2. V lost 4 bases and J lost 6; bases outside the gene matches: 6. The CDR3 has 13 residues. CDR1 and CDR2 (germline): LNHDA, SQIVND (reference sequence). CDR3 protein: CASSNSPSGEQYF. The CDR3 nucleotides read TGTGCCAGTAGTAACTCCCCTAGCGGCGAGCAGTACTTC.

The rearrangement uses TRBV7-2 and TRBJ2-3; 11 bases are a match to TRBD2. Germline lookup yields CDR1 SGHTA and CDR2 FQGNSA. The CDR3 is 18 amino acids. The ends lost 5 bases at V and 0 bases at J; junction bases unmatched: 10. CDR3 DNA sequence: TGTGCCAGCAGCAGTAGGACTAGCGGGCACCTTAGCACAGATACGCAGTATTTT. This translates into CASSSRTSGHLSTDTQYF. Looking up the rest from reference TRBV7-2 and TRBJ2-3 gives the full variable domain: GAGVSQSPSNKVTEKGKDVELRCDPISGHTALYWYRQSLGQGLEFLIYFQGNSAPDKSGLPSDRFSAERTGGSVSTLTIQRTQQEDSAVYLCASSSRTSGHLSTDTQYFGPGTRLTVL.

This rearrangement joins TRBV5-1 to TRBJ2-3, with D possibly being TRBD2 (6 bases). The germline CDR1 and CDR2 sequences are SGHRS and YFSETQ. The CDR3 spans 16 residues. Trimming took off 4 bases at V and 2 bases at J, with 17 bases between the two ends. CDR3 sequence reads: CASSRGLPLTTDTQYF. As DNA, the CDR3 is TGCGCCAGCAGCAGAGGACTACCCCTTACCACAGATACGCAGTATTTT.

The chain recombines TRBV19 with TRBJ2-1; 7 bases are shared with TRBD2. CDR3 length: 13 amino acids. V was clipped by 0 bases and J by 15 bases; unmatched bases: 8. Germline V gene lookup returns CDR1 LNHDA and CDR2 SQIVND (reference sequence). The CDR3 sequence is CASSIDPVGGWFF. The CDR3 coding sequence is TGTGCCAGTAGTATAGACCCGGTGGGAGGGTGGTTCTTC.

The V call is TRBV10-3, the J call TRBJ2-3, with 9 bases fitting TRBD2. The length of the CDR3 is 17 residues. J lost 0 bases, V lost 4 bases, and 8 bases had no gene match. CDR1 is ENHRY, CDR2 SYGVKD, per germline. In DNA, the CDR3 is TGTGCCATCAGTGGGCCTAGCGGGGAGGGGAGCACAGATACGCAGTATTTT. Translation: CAISGPSGEGSTDTQYF.

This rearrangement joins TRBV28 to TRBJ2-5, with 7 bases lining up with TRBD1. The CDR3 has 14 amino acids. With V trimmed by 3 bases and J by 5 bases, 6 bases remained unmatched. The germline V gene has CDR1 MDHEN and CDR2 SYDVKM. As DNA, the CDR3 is TGTGCCAGCAGTTTCCCGACAGGGTTGGAGACCCAGTACTTC. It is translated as CASSFPTGLETQYF.

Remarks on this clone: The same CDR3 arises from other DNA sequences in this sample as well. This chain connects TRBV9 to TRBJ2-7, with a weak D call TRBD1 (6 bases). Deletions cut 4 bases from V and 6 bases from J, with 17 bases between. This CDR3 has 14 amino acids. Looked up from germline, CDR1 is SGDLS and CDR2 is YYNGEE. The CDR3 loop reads CASSPLSTGREQYF. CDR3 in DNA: TGTGCCAGCAGCCCCCTTTCCACAGGGCGCGAGCAGTACTTC. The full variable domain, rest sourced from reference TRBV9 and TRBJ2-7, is DSGVTQTPKHLITATGQRVTLRCSPRSGDLSVYWYQQSLDQGLQFLIQYYNGEERAKGNILERFSAQQFPDLHSELNLSSLELGDSALYFCASSPLSTGREQYFGPGTRLTVT.

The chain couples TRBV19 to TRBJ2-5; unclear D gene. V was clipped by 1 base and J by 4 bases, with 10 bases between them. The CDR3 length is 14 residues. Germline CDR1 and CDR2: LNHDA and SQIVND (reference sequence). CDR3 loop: CASSIVAGRETQYF. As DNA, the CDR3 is TGTGCCAGTAGTATAGTAGCAGGTCGAGAGACCCAGTACTTC.

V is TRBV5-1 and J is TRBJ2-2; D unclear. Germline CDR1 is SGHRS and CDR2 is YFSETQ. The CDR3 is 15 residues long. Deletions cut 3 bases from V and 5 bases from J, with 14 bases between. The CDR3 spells CASSSPDVRTGELFF. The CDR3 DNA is TGCGCCAGCAGCTCCCCGGACGTTAGGACCGGGGAGCTGTTTTTT.

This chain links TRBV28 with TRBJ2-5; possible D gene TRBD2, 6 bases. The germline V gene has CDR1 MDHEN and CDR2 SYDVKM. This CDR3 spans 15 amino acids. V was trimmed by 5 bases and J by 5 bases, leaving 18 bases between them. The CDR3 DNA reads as TGTGCCAGCAGTCCGGCGGGGCGGGGTGACGAGACCCAGTACTTC. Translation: CASSPAGRGDETQYF.

CDR3 sequence: CASSEGQGLNQPQHF. CDR3 DNA: TGTGCCAGCAGTGAGGGGCAGGGGTTAAATCAGCCCCAGCATTTT. V is TRBV2 and J is TRBJ1-5; a possible D gene is TRBD1 (6 bases). CDR3 length: 15 residues. V shed 3 bases and J shed 4 bases, with 13 bases lying between them. Germline CDR1 reads SNHLY; CDR2 reads FYNNEI.

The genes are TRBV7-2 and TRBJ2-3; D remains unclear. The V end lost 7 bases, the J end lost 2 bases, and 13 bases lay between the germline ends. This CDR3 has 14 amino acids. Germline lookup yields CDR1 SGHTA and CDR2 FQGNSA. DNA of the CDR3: TGTGCCAGCATGGGTTTCTTTGCCACAGATACGCAGTATTTT. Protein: CASMGFFATDTQYF.

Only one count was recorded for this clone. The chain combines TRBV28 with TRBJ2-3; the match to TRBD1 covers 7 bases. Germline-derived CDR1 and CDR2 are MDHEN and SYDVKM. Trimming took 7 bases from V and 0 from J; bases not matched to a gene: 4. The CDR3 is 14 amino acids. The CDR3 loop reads CASISGQSTDTQYF. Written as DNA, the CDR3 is TGTGCCAGCATCTCGGGACAGAGCACAGATACGCAGTATTTT.

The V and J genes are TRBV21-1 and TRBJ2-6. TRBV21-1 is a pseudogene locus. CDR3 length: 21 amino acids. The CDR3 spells CASRGNWAVKWFFSGANVLTF. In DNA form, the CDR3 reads TGTGCCAGCAGGGGAAACTGGGCCGTTAAATGGTTCTTCTCTGGGGCCAACGTCCTGACTTTC.

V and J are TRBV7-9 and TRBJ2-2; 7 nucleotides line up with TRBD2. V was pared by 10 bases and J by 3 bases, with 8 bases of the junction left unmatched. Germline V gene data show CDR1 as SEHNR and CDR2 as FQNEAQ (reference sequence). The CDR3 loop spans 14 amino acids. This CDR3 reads CATGASGHTGELFF. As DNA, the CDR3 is TGTGCCACCGGGGCTAGCGGACACACCGGGGAGCTGTTTTTT.

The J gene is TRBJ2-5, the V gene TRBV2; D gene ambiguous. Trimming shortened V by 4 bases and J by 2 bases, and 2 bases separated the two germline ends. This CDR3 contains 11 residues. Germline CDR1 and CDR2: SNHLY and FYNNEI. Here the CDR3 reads CASSGQETQYF. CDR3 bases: TGTGCCAGCAGTGGTCAAGAGACCCAGTACTTC.

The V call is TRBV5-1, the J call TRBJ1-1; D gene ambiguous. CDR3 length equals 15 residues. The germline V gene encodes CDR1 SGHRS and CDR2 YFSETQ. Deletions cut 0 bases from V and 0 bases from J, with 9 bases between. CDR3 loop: CASSLEGRMNTEAFF. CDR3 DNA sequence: TGCGCCAGCAGCTTGGAAGGCAGAATGAACACTGAAGCTTTCTTT.

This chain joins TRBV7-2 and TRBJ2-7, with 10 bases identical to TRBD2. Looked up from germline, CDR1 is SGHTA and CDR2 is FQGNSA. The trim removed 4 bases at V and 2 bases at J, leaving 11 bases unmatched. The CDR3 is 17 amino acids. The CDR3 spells CASSWVGLAEYAYEQYF. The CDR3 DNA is TGTGCCAGCAGCTGGGTAGGACTAGCGGAATACGCCTACGAGCAGTACTTC.

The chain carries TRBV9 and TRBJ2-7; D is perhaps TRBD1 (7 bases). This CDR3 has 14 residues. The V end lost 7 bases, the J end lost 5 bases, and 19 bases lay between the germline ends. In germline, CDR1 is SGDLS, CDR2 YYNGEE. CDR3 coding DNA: TGTGCCAGCTCACGGAGGGGGCTGACCGACGAGCAGTACTTC. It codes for CASSRRGLTDEQYF.

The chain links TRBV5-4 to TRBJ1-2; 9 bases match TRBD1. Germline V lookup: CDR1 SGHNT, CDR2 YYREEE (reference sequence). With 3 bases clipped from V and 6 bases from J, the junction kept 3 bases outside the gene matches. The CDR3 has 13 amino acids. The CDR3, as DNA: TGTGCCAGCAGCTGGGACAGGGAGGATGGCTACACCTTC. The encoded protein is CASSWDREDGYTF.

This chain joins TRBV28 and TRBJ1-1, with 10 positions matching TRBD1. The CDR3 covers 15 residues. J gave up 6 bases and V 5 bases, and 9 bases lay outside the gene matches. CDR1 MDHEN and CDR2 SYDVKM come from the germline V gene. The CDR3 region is CASSPTLDRGPEAFF. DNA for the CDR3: TGTGCCAGCAGTCCGACACTCGACAGGGGGCCTGAAGCTTTCTTT.